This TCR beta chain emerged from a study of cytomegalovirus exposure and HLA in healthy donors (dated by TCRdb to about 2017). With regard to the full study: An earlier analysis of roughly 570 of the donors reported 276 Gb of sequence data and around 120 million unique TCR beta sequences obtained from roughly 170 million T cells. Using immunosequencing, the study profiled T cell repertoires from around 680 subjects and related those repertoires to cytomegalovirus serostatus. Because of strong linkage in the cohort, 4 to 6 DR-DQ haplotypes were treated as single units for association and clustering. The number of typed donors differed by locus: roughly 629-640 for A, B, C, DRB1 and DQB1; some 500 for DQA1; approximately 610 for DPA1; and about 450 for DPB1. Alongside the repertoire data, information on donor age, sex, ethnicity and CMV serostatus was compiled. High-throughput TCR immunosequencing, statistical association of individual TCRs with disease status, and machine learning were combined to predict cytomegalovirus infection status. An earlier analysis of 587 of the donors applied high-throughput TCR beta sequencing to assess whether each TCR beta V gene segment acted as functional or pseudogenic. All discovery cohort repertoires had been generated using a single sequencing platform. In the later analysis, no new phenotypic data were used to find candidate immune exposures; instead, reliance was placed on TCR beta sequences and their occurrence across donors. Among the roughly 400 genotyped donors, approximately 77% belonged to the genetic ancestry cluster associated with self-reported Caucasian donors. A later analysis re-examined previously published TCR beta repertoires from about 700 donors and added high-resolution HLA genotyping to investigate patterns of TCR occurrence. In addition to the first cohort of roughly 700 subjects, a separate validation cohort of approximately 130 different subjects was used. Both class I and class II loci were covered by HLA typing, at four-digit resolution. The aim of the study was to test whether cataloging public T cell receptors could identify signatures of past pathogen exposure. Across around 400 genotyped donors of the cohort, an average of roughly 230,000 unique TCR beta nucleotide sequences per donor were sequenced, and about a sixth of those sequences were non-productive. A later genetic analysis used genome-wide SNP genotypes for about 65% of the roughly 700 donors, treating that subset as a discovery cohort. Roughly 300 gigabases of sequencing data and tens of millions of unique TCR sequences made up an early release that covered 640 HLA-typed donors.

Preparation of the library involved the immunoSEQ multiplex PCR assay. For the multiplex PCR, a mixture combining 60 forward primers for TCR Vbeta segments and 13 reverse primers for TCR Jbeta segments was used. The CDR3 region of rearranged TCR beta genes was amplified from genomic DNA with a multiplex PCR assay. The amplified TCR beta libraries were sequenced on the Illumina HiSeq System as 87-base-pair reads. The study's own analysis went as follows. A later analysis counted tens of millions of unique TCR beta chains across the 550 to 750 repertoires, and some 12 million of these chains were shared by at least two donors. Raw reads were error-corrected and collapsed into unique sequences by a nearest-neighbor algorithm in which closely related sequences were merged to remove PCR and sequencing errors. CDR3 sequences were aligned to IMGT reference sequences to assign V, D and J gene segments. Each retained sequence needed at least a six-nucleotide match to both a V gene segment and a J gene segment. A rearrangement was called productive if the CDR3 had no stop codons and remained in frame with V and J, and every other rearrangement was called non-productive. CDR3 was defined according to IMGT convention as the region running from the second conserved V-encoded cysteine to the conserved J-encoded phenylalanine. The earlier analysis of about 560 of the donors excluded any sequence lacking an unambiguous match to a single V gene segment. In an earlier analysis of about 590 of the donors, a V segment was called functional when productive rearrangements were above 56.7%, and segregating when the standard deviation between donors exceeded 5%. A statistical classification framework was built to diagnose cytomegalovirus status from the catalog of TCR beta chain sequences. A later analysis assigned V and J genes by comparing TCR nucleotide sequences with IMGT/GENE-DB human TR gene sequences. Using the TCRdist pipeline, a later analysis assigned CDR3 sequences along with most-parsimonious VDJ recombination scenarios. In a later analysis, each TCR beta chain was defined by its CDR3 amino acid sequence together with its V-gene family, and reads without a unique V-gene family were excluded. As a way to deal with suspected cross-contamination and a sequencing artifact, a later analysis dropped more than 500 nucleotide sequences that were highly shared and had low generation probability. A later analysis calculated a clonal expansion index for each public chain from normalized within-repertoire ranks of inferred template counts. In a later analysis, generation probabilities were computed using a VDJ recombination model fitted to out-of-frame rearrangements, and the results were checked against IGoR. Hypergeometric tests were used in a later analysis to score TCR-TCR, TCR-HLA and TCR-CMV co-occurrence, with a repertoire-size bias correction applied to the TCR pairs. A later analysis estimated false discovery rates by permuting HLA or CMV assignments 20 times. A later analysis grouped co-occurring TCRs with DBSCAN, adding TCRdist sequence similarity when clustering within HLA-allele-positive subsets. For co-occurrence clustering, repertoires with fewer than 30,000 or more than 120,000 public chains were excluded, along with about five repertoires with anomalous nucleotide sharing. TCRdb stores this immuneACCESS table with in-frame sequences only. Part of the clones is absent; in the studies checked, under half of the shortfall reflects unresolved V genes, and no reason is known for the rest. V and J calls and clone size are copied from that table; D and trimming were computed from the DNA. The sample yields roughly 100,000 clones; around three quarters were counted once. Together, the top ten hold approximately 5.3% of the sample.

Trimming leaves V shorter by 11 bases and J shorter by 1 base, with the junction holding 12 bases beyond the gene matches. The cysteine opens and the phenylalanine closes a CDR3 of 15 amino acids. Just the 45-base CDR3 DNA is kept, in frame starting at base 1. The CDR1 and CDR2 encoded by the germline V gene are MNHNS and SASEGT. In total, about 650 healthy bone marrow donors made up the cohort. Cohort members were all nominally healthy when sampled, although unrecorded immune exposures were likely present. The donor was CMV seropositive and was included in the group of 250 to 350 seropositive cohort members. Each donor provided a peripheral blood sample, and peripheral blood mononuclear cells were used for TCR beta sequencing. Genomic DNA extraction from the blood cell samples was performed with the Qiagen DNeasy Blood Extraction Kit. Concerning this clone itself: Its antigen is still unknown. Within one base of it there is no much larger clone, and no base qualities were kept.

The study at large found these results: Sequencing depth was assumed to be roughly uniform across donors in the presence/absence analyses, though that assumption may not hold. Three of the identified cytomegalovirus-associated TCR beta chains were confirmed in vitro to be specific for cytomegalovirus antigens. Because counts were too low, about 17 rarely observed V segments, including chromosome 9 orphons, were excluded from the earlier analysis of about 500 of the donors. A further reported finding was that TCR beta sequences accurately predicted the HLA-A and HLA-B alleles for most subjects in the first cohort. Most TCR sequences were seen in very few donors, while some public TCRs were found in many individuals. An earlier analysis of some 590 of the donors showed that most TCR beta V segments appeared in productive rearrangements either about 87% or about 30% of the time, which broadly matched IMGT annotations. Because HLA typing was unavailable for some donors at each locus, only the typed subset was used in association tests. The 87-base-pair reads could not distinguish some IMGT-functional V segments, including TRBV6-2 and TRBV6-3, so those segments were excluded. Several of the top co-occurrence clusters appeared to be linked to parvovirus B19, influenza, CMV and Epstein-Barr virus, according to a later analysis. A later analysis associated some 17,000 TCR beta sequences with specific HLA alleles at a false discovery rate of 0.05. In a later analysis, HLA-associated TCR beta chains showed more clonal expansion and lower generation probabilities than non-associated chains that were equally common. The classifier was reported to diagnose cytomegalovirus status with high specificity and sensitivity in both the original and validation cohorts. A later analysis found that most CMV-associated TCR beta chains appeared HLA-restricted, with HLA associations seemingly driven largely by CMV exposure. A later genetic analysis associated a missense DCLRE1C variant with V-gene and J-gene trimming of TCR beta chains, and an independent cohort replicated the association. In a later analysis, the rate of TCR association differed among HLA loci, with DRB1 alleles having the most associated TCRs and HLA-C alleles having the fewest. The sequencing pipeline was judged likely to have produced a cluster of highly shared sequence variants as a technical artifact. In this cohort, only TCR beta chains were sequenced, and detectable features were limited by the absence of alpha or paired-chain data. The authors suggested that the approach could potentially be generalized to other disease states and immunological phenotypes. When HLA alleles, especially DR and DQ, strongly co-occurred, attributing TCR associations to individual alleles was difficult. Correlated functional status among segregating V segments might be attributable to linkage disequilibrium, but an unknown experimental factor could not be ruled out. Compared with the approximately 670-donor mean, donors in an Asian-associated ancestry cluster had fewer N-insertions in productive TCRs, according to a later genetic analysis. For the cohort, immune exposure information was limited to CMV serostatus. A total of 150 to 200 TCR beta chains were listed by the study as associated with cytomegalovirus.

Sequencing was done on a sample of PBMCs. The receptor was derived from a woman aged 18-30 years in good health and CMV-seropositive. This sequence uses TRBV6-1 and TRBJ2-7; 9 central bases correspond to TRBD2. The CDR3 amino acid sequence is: CAATSGGYESYEQYF. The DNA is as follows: TGTGCCGCGACTAGCGGAGGCTATGAGTCCTACGAGCAGTACTTC.